A single T cell receptor (beta chain) is shown here with its context. Seattle patients were enrolled while actively infected and followed longitudinally. Methods used by the authors: From reference gene primer amplification, estimates of nucleated cell counts were derived. Measured with immunoSEQ multiplex PCR; TCRdb has only the in-frame clones, and not every one. That table supplies the V and J calls and clone size; D and trimming were determined from the DNA. The table includes tens of thousands of clones, approximately 90% detected once. This sample was included in a study of blood T cell repertoires in COVID-19. Study details: The cDNA or gDNA used as material had been derived from T cells, B-cell-depleted T cells, or PBMCs.

Germline V CDR1 and CDR2: PRHDT, FYEKMQ (reference sequence). The length of the CDR3 is 14 residues. Between the trimmed V and J ends, which lost 4 bases and 3 bases, there was a span of 12 bases. The chain uses TRBV13 and TRBJ1-2; TRBD1 might be the D (5 bases). The receptor comes from an older woman with COVID-19, enrolled during active disease. Sequencing was done on a sample of peripheral blood. The CDR3 DNA reads as TGTGCCAGCAGCTCGAATTCAGGGTACTATGGCTACACCTTC. This codes for CASSSNSGYYGYTF.